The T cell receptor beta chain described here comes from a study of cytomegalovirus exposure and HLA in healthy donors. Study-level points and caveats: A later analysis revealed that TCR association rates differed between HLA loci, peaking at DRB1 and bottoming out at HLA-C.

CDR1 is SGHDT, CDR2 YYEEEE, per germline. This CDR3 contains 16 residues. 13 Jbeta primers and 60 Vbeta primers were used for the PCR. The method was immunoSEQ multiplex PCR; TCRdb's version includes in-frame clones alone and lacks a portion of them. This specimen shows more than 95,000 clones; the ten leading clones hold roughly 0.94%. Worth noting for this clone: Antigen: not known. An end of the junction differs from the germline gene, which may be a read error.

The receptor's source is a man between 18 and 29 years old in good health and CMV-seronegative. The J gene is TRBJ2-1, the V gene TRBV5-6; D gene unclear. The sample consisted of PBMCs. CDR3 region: CASSPLDSSSDNEQFF. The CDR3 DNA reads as TGTGCCAGCAGCCCTCTCGACTCGAGCTCCGACAATGAGCAGTTCTTC.